This is a list of T cell receptor beta chains from one sample in a study of blood T cell repertoires in COVID-19. Using immunoSEQ multiplex PCR, the repertoire was profiled, and TCRdb retains in-frame clones only, with some absent. The sample includes 50,000 to 55,000 clones, more than 70% of them seen just once. Material for sequencing was peripheral blood. Every receptor here comes from a man aged 55 to 70 with acute or convalescent COVID-19. CDR3s include the opening cysteine and the closing phenylalanine or tryptophan. A D gene is named only where the DNA matches it firmly. Expanded clones get a size class; other rows say once, few or many, or leave the size out.

TRBJ2-2,TRBV7-7,TRBD1,-,TGTGCTAGCAGCACAGGGGCCGGGGAGCTGTTTTTT,CASSTGAGELFF
TRBJ2-7,TRBV7-8,TRBD1,-,TGTGCCAGCAAGGGCAGGGGGCTTGAGCAGTACTTC,CASKGRGLEQYF
TRBJ2-1,TRBV10-3,TRBD2,-,TGTGCCATCAGGGGGGGACTAGCTCTCTCCTACAATGAGCAGTTCTTC,CAIRGGLALSYNEQFF
TRBJ2-3,TRBV5-1,TRBD1,-,TGCGCCAGCAGCTCCGGGACAGGCACAGATACGCAGTATTTT,CASSSGTGTDTQYF
TRBJ1-3,TRBV6-6,-,once,TGTGCCAGCAGTCCCTGGGACATCCGCTACTCTGGAAACACCATATATTTT,CASSPWDIRYSGNTIYF
TRBJ2-3,TRBV2,TRBD1,-,TGTGCCAGCAGCCCTGACAGGGCCACAGATACGCAGTATTTT,CASSPDRATDTQYF
TRBJ1-1,TRBV5-5,-,-,TGTGCCAGCAGCCCGTGGCAGGGAGAAGCTTTCTTT,CASSPWQGEAFF
TRBJ1-5,TRBV2,-,-,TGTGCCAGCAGTACCACAGGGTACCTCAATCAGCCCCAGCATTTT,CASSTTGYLNQPQHF
TRBJ2-2,TRBV6-4,-,-,TGTGCCAGCAGTGAGACAAACACCGGGGAGCTGTTTTTT,CASSETNTGELFF
TRBJ2-1,TRBV19,-,-,TGTGCCAGTTGTTCCGGGAGCTTTCGCAGCAATGAGCAGTTCTTC,CASCSGSFRSNEQFF
TRBJ2-6,TRBV2,-,few,TGTGCCAGCAGAGCCTTGGGAGGATCTGGGGCCAACGTCCTGACTTTC,CASRALGGSGANVLTF
TRBJ1-1,TRBV14,-,once,TGTGCCAGCAGCCCTTTCGGCCGGTCCCCGGGGAACACTGAAGCTTTCTTT,CASSPFGRSPGNTEAFF
TRBJ2-7,TRBV3-1/TRBV3-2,TRBD2,-,TGTGCCAGCAGCCAAGCAACTAGCGGGCTTTACGAGCAGTACTTC,CASSQATSGLYEQYF
TRBJ1-1,TRBV10-3,TRBD1,few,TGTGCCATCAGAGGGACAGGGGGTCCGAACACTGAAGCTTTCTTT,CAIRGTGGPNTEAFF
TRBJ1-2,TRBV29-1,TRBD1,once,TGCAGCGTTTCCAGGGGGCGAAACTATGGCTACACCTTC,CSVSRGRNYGYTF
TRBJ2-3,TRBV28,TRBD1,-,TGTGCCAGCAAACGACAGGGTTCAGATACGCAGTATTTT,CASKRQGSDTQYF
TRBJ2-7,TRBV6-2/TRBV6-3,-,-,TGTGCCAGCAGTTACGGGGGGGCGCTGTACGAGCAGTACTTC,CASSYGGALYEQYF
TRBJ1-5,TRBV20-1,-,-,TGCAGTGCTAGTGGGGAGGGCCATCAGCCCCAGCATTTT,CSASGEGHQPQHF
TRBJ2-7,TRBV10-3,TRBD1,-,TGTGCCATCAGTCCCGGACAGGGACAATACGAGCAGTACTTC,CAISPGQGQYEQYF
TRBJ1-4,TRBV19,TRBD1,-,TGTGCCAGTAGTACAGGACAGGGATATGAAAAACTGTTTTTT,CASSTGQGYEKLFF
TRBJ2-3,TRBV27,-,-,TGTGCCAGCACCAGGGGCCGTTGGCAGTATTTT,CASTRGRWQYF
TRBJ2-1,TRBV5-1,TRBD2,-,TGCGCCAGTACCGAACTCAGCGGGGGGACCTACAATGAGCAGTTCTTC,CASTELSGGTYNEQFF
TRBJ1-5,TRBV10-3,-,-,TGTGCCACCAAGACAGAGGCCCCCACCCAGCCCCAGCATTTT,CATKTEAPTQPQHF
TRBJ1-4,TRBV19,-,-,TGTGCCTGCTCAGAGCGGGGTAATGAAAAACTGTTTTTT,CACSERGNEKLFF
TRBJ2-5,TRBV20-1,-,once,TGCAGTGCTAGTCAGGGTGCAGAGACCCAGTACTTC,CSASQGAETQYF
TRBJ1-2,TRBV15,TRBD1,-,TGTGCCACCAGCAGAAGACAGGGGTGGGATGGAGGCTACACCTTC,CATSRRQGWDGGYTF
TRBJ1-3,TRBV5-4,TRBD1,-,TGTGCCAGCAGCTTATCACCGACAGGGATGGGTGGAAACACCATATATTTT,CASSLSPTGMGGNTIYF
TRBJ2-5,TRBV11-2,-,-,TGTGCCAGCAGCTTTGTAGCCCAAGAGACCCAGTACTTC,CASSFVAQETQYF
TRBJ1-6,TRBV18,TRBD1,-,TGTGCCAGCTCACAACGGACAGGGGCCTATAATTCACCCCTCCACTTT,CASSQRTGAYNSPLHF
TRBJ2-5,TRBV3-1/TRBV3-2,-,-,TGTGCCAGCAGCCTGTTAGCTGCTCCGTCAGAGACCCAGTACTTC,CASSLLAAPSETQYF
TRBJ1-1,TRBV18,-,once,TGTGCCAGCTCACCAGGGATGAAGGGGGGGTTGGGAGACACTGAAGCTTTCTTT,CASSPGMKGGLGDTEAFF
TRBJ2-1,TRBV5-4,-,-,TGTGCCAGCAGCCCCCAGGGGAAAGTCGACAATGAGCAGTTCTTC,CASSPQGKVDNEQFF
TRBJ2-3,TRBV9,-,once,TGTGCCAGCAGCGACCCCCAGGGGGTTAGCGGAGGAACGCAGTATTTT,CASSDPQGVSGGTQYF
TRBJ1-2,TRBV27,-,-,TGTGCCAGCAGCCCGGCCCCCATGCGGGGGAGTTTCGGCTACACCTTC,CASSPAPMRGSFGYTF
TRBJ1-3,TRBV14,-,-,TGTGCCAGCAGCCAAGACCGAAAAGGGGTTGGAAACACCATATATTTT,CASSQDRKGVGNTIYF
TRBJ1-1,TRBV19,TRBD1,-,TGTGCCAGTAGTTTACAGGGGGCTATTCGAGGGGCTTTCTTT,CASSLQGAIRGAFF
TRBJ2-2,TRBV9,TRBD1,-,TGTGCCAGCAGCAGAGGACAGGCGAACACCGGGGAGCTGTTTTTT,CASSRGQANTGELFF
TRBJ1-1,TRBV6-5,TRBD1,-,TGTGCCAGCAGTTACGACAGGGGGCGGTGGACTGAAGCTTTCTTT,CASSYDRGRWTEAFF
TRBJ2-5,TRBV3-1/TRBV3-2,TRBD2,-,TGTGCCAGCACCCAATCCGCGGGAGGGCGGGAGACCCAGTACTTC,CASTQSAGGRETQYF
TRBJ1-2,TRBV14,-,-,TGTGCCAGCAGCCCTTCCGTTAACTATGGCTACACCTTC,CASSPSVNYGYTF